These 11 T cell receptor beta chains came from one sample sequenced in a study of control samples from healthy donors and cancer patients. The assay was immunoSEQ multiplex PCR, and TCRdb's table has in-frame clones only and misses some. The sample lists approximately 120,000 clones, around nine tenths occurring once. Specimen: blood. The source of these receptors is a human donor in good health. The donor label of this sample is uncertain.

This clone occurred once. CDR3 sequence: CATSRTGDHEQYF. The DNA for the CDR3 is TGTGCCACCAGCCGGACAGGGGACCACGAGCAGTACTTC. The chain uses TRBV24-1 and TRBJ2-7; 9 bases fit TRBD1. Germline CDR1 is KGHDR and CDR2 is SFDVKD. The CDR3 spans 13 residues. Trimming cost V 7 bases and J 5 bases; bases outside gene matches: 5.

The CDR3 nucleotides read TGTGCCAGCAGCCGCATCAGGGACAGGGAGCACTACGAGCAGTACTTC. This codes for CASSRIRDREHYEQYF. The chain has TRBV6-2 or TRBV6-3 and TRBJ2-7; 9 bases are shared with TRBD1. Germline trimming cut 6 bases from V and 3 bases from J; bases unmatched to any gene: 12. Looked up from germline, CDR1 is MNHEY and CDR2 is SVGEGT. This CDR3 contains 16 residues.

This clone has more than one count but fewer than ten. The rearrangement links TRBV5-4 to TRBJ1-6, with D maybe TRBD1 (6 bases). V dropped 4 bases and J dropped 8 bases, with 16 bases sitting between them. The germline CDR1 and CDR2 sequences are SGHNT and YYREEE (reference sequence). The CDR3 runs to 15 residues. As DNA, the CDR3 is TGTGCCAGCAGCCCCCAACAGGGTGTAGATTCACCCCTCCACTTT. Protein: CASSPQQGVDSPLHF.

The CDR3 region has the DNA TGTGCCAGCAGCCTCGGGGGGGGTGAGCAGTTCTTC. It codes for CASSLGGGEQFF. This chain links TRBV3-1 (or the pseudogene TRBV3-2) with TRBJ2-1; 8 bases map to TRBD2. The trim removed 4 bases at V and 9 bases at J, leaving 2 bases unmatched. Germline CDR1 is LGHDT and CDR2 is YNNKEL (reference sequence). The CDR3 consists of 12 residues.

The rearrangement links TRBV12-5 to TRBJ2-2; possibly TRBD2 for D (6 bases). The germline CDR1 and CDR2 sequences are LGHNT and FRNRAP. This CDR3 has 13 amino acids. V was cut by 5 bases and J by 5 bases, with 9 bases left in between. The CDR3 nucleotides are TGTGCTAGTGGTCCGAGCGGGACCGGGGAGCTGTTTTTT. Protein sequence: CASGPSGTGELFF.

The chain links TRBV9 to TRBJ2-6, with D perhaps matching TRBD1 (6 bases). This CDR3 comprises 16 residues. From germline, CDR1 is SGDLS and CDR2 YYNGEE. Trimming removed 4 bases from V and 0 bases from J, with 11 bases in between. CDR3 loop: CASSNDRSSGANVLTF. CDR3 in DNA: TGTGCCAGCAGCAACGACAGGTCCTCTGGGGCCAACGTCCTGACTTTC.

CDR3 nucleotides: TGTGCCAGCCGTGGGACTCCTCCCAGCACAGATACGCAGTATTTT. Translation: CASRGTPPSTDTQYF. The genes are TRBV25-1 and TRBJ2-3, with D possibly TRBD2 on 6 matching bases. The CDR3 spans 15 residues. Germline V gene data show CDR1 as MGHDK and CDR2 as SYGVNS. V lost 8 bases and J lost 0, with 15 bases in between. Full variable domain (missing parts from reference TRBV25-1 and TRBJ2-3): EADIYQTPRYLVIGTGKKITLECSQTMGHDKMYWYQQDPGMELHLIHYSYGVNSTEKGDLSSESTVSRIRTEHFPLTLESARPSHTSQYLCASRGTPPSTDTQYFGPGTRLTVL.

The genes are TRBV19 and TRBJ1-2, with no clear D. Trimming shortened V by 10 bases and J by 5 bases, and 17 bases separated the two germline ends. The germline gives CDR1 LNHDA, CDR2 SQIVND (reference sequence). There are 13 residues in the CDR3. CDR3 protein: CATQRHSNYGYTF. In nucleotides, the CDR3 is TGTGCCACTCAGAGACATAGTAATTATGGCTACACCTTC. The full variable domain, rest sourced from reference TRBV19 and TRBJ1-2, is DGGITQSPKYLFRKEGQNVTLSCEQNLNHDAMYWYRQDPGQGLRLIYYSQIVNDFQKGDIAEGYSVSREKKESFPLTVTSAQKNPTAFYLCATQRHSNYGYTFGSGTRLTVV.

This clone occurred a few times. This chain uses TRBV4-2 with TRBJ2-7; TRBD2 matches 12 bases. With 0 bases clipped from V and 2 bases from J, the junction kept 14 bases outside the gene matches. Germline lookup yields CDR1 LGHNA and CDR2 YNFKEQ. The CDR3 consists of 20 residues. In DNA form, the CDR3 reads TGTGCCAGCAGCCAAGAGGGGGCACGAAGAACTAGCGGGGGGACCTACGAGCAGTACTTC. Protein: CASSQEGARRTSGGTYEQYF.

This clone was detected once. The rearrangement uses TRBV7-7 and TRBJ2-1, with a possible D match to TRBD1 (6 bases). The germline CDR1 and CDR2 sequences are SSHAT and FNYEAQ (reference sequence). V was clipped by 5 bases and J by 5 bases, with 13 bases between them. The CDR3 sequence is 14 residues long. The CDR3 is CASSQMTGNNEQFF. DNA for the CDR3: TGTGCCAGCAGCCAGATGACAGGAAACAATGAGCAGTTCTTC.

V gene TRBV7-3 combines with J gene TRBJ2-1; TRBD2 aligns across 8 bases. Germline CDR1 and CDR2: SGHTA and FQGTGA. After removal of 5 bases from V and 8 bases from J, the junction contained 14 bases not matched to a gene. CDR3 size: 16 residues. The CDR3 nucleotides are TGTGCCAGCAGCATCCCCGGGGGGGCAAAGAGGGATGAGCAGTTCTTC. Translation gives CASSIPGGAKRDEQFF.